These T cell receptor beta chains were read from a single sample in a study of T cells in Graves' hyperthyroidism and ophthalmopathy. TCRdb itself ran the multiplex PCR reads through MiXCR, one entry per CDR3 protein. This table holds about 200,000 distinct CDR3 sequences, roughly a sixth found once. The specimen sequenced was blood. The receptors shown here come from a woman in her forties or fifties with Graves' hyperthyroidism. CDR3s include the opening cysteine and the closing phenylalanine or tryptophan. The D gene is left open where the match is weak. Not all rows give a size; the values are once, few, many and, for expanded clones, a class.

d_call j_call v_call clone_size cdr3_nt cdr3_aa
TRBD2 TRBJ2-1 TRBV29-1 many TGCAGCGTTGAAGGGTTGGGACTAGCGTTCAATGAGCAGTTCTTC CSVEGLGLAFNEQFF
NA TRBJ2-7 TRBV20-1 many TGCAGTGCTAGAAGGTCGGCAGACTACGAGCAGTACTTC CSARRSADYEQYF
NA TRBJ1-1 TRBV19 many TGTGCCAGTAGTAGTCCCCCTGGGACTGCGCCGAGCACTGAAGCTTTCTTT CASSSPPGTAPSTEAFF
TRBD1 TRBJ1-2 TRBV7-9 few TGTGCCAGCACCCACCAAAACAGGGGGCCATATGGCTACACCTTC CASTHQNRGPYGYTF
NA TRBJ1-6 TRBV5-8 few TGTGCCAGCAGCTTTCGGGGGGGATTGTCACCCCTCCACTTT CASSFRGGLSPLHF
NA TRBJ1-2 TRBV11-1 NA TGTGCCAGCAGCTTAGAATCAGGGAGCAATTATGGCTACACCTTC CASSLESGSNYGYTF
NA TRBJ2-2 TRBV19 NA TGTGCCAGCAACAGGATCGGGGAGCTGTTTTTT CASNRIGELFF
TRBD2 TRBJ2-1 TRBV11-1 few TGTGCCAGCAGCCCACGGCGGGAGATCTACAATGAGCAGTTCTTC CASSPRREIYNEQFF
NA TRBJ1-4 TRBV6-1 few TGTGCCAGCAGCTATGGAGGGGAGTCTGGGGAAAAACTGTTTTTT CASSYGGESGEKLFF
TRBD1 TRBJ2-2 TRBV19 many TGTGCCAGTAGTACGACAGGGGGAGGCGGGGAGCTGTTTTTT CASSTTGGGGELFF
NA TRBJ2-2 TRBV2 many TGTGCCAGCAGATATGGGGGTGGGAACACCGGGGAGCTGTTTTTT CASRYGGGNTGELFF
TRBD2 TRBJ2-7 TRBV2 once TGTGCCAGCAGTCATACCTTAGCGGGAGGTACCTACGAGCAGTACTTC CASSHTLAGGTYEQYF
TRBD1 TRBJ2-3 TRBV7-8 many TGTGCCAGCAGAGCCCTGACAGGGCTTAGCACAGATACGCAGTATTTT CASRALTGLSTDTQYF
NA TRBJ1-2 TRBV20-1 few TGCAGTGCTACCTACGATGGCTACACCTTC CSATYDGYTF
NA TRBJ2-1 TRBV6-1 many TGTGCCAGCGGCAGGGGGGACTCCTACAATGAGCAGTTCTTC CASGRGDSYNEQFF
NA TRBJ2-3 TRBV12-3/TRBV12-4 many TGTGCCAGCAGTTTGGGGGGAGGCGGTGCAGATACGCAGTATTTT CASSLGGGGADTQYF
NA TRBJ2-5 TRBV3-1 many TGTGCCAGCACTCTGGGCGGTGAGTGGGAGGAGACCCAGTACTTC CASTLGGEWEETQYF
TRBD2 TRBJ2-1 TRBV20-1 many TGCAGTGCTTGGCCGGGACTAGCGTTTTACAATGAGCAGTTCTTC CSAWPGLAFYNEQFF
NA TRBJ2-2 TRBV11-3 NA TGTGCCAGCAGCTCAGGAGCTCAGGGTAACACCGGGGAGCTGTTTTTT CASSSGAQGNTGELFF
NA TRBJ2-5 TRBV7-6 NA TGTGCCAGCAGCTGGGACACCGACCAAGAGACCCAGTACTTC CASSWDTDQETQYF
NA TRBJ1-3 TRBV30 few TGTGCCTGGAGAAAGATCGATAACAGCCCCTCTGGAAACACCATATATTTT CAWRKIDNSPSGNTIYF
NA TRBJ1-5 TRBV24-1 many TGTGCCACCAGTGCCAGCAATCAGCCCCAGCATTTT CATSASNQPQHF
TRBD1 TRBJ2-5 TRBV6-1 few TGTGCCAGCAGTACCCGGGGGACAGGGGGGGAGACCCAGTACTTC CASSTRGTGGETQYF
TRBD2 TRBJ2-5 TRBV7-2 few TGTGCCAGCAGCTTGGGCGGGAGGGCCGGGGAGACCCAGTACTTC CASSLGGRAGETQYF
NA TRBJ2-5 TRBV6-1 many TGTGCCAGCAGGGTGGCCGGGACCCAAGAGACCCAGTACTTC CASRVAGTQETQYF
TRBD2 TRBJ2-3 TRBV5-5 NA TGTGCCAGCAGCTTGGTCCTAGCGGGTATAGATACGCAGTATTTT CASSLVLAGIDTQYF
TRBD1 TRBJ2-4 TRBV9 few TGTGCCAGCAGCCCTGGGACAGGGAAAAACATTCAGTACTTC CASSPGTGKNIQYF
NA TRBJ2-3 TRBV2 many TGTGCCAGCAGTCGACTAGTGACCGGGGGAGATACGCAGTATTTT CASSRLVTGGDTQYF
TRBD1 TRBJ1-6 TRBV12-3/TRBV12-4 many TGTGCCAGCAGTTTGGGGGGACAGACCAATTCACCCCTCCACTTT CASSLGGQTNSPLHF
NA TRBJ1-2 TRBV5-8 many TGTGCCAGCACTCCAGGTAGTCCCTCTAACTATGGCTACACCTTC CASTPGSPSNYGYTF
NA TRBJ2-2 TRBV5-6 NA TGTGCCAGCAGCCCCCTGGGGGACGGGGAGCTGTTTTTT CASSPLGDGELFF
NA TRBJ1-6 TRBV3-1 few TGTGCCAGCAGCCAAGTTGGGAATTCACCCCTCCACTTT CASSQVGNSPLHF
NA TRBJ2-3 TRBV20-1 many TGCAGTGCTAGCGAAGATAGCACAGATACGCAGTATTTT CSASEDSTDTQYF
TRBD2 TRBJ2-7 TRBV27 NA TGTGCCAGCAGTTTTATAGCGGGAGGGCCGCTTGAGCAGTACTTC CASSFIAGGPLEQYF
TRBD2 TRBJ2-1 TRBV6-1 NA TGTGCCAGCAAACTAGCGGGAGTAAGGAGGAATGAGCAGTTCTTC CASKLAGVRRNEQFF
NA TRBJ1-1 TRBV5-6 many TGTGCCAGCAGCCTGACCTTGAGGGGCACTGAAGCTTTCTTT CASSLTLRGTEAFF
NA TRBJ2-1 TRBV29-1 NA TGCAGCGGGGACCGGGCCGAGAGGGACAATGAGCAGTTCTTC CSGDRAERDNEQFF
NA TRBJ2-3 TRBV28 many TGTGCCAGCAGTCCGGGGGTAGCGGAACCGGAAATTATCACAGATACGCAGTATTTT CASSPGVAEPEIITDTQYF
TRBD2 TRBJ2-5 TRBV20-1 NA TGCAGTGCTAGAGATCCGAGGGCGACGGGGGGGGAGACCCAGTACTTC CSARDPRATGGETQYF
NA TRBJ1-5 TRBV19 NA TGTGCCAGTAGTCGACAGAGGGCGATCAGCCCCCAGCATTTT CASSRQRAISPQHF
NA TRBJ2-7 TRBV7-2 few TGTGCCAGCAGCTTTCTTCCGGACGCCTCCTACGAGCAGTACTTC CASSFLPDASYEQYF
NA TRBJ1-4 TRBV11-3 few TGTGCCAGCAGCTTAGTGGAGAACTCGGGGGAAAAACTGTTTTTT CASSLVENSGEKLFF
NA TRBJ2-2 TRBV29-1 NA TGCAGCGTTGAAAGAGGGGTGAGCACCGGGGAGCTGTTTTTT CSVERGVSTGELFF
NA TRBJ2-3 TRBV20-1 many TGCAGTGCTAGAGGTTCCAGGGGGGATAGTACAGATACGCAGTATTTT CSARGSRGDSTDTQYF
NA TRBJ2-1 TRBV10-3 few TGTGCCATCAGTGGGGGAACCTACAATGAGCAGTTCTTC CAISGGTYNEQFF
NA TRBJ2-5 TRBV4-2 few TGTGCCAGCAGCCAAGACCCATGGGGGAGTGGCGAGACCCAGTACTTC CASSQDPWGSGETQYF
NA TRBJ2-1 TRBV14 NA TGTGCCAGCAGCCAAAGATTATCAATTAACAGGGTCCGACGCAATGAGCAGTTCTTC CASSQRLSINRVRRNEQFF
NA TRBJ2-1 TRBV7-3 many TGTGCCAGCAGCTCCTCAACTTGGGTGGGTTACAATGAGCAGTTCTTC CASSSSTWVGYNEQFF
NA TRBJ2-3 TRBV2 many TGTGCCAGCAGTGTGTCTGCCGATACGCAGTATTTT CASSVSADTQYF